Listed below are T cell receptor beta chains from one sample, sequenced in a study of blood T cell repertoires in COVID-19. Sequencing was performed with immunoSEQ multiplex PCR; in TCRdb, only in-frame clones are kept and a portion is missing. The table has approximately 190,000 clones, approximately 90% seen once; the top ten hold roughly 2.2%. Sequencing was carried out using peripheral blood. These receptors were taken from a man between 65 and 85 years old with active or convalescent COVID-19. Each CDR3 is given with its conserved first and last residue. Each record gives: D gene, V gene, J gene, CDR3 protein, CDR3 DNA. A D gene is named only where the DNA matches it firmly.

TRBD1	TRBV10-3	TRBJ1-1	CAISGGQGRGTEAFF	TGTGCCATCAGTGGGGGACAGGGGAGGGGCACTGAAGCTTTCTTT
TRBD2	TRBV27	TRBJ2-6	CASSLSGLAGEWGHSGANVLTF	TGTGCCAGCAGTTTATCGGGGCTAGCGGGAGAATGGGGCCACTCTGGGGCCAACGTCCTGACTTTC
-	TRBV27	TRBJ2-3	CASSLSVAPIRGTQYF	TGTGCCAGCAGTTTATCGGTAGCACCAATTCGGGGTACGCAGTATTTT
-	TRBV29-1	TRBJ2-7	CSVEASSSYEQYF	TGCAGCGTTGAGGCTAGCAGCTCCTACGAGCAGTACTTC
-	TRBV9	TRBJ2-5	CASSTREGFGETQYF	TGTGCCAGCAGCACTCGCGAGGGTTTTGGTGAGACCCAGTACTTC
-	TRBV6-6	TRBJ1-4	CASRPSGGQGEKLFF	TGTGCCAGCAGGCCGTCGGGGGGCCAAGGAGAAAAACTGTTTTTT
-	TRBV5-1	TRBJ2-5	CASRQNQETQYF	TGCGCCTCCAGGCAGAATCAAGAGACCCAGTACTTC
TRBD1	TRBV28	TRBJ2-1	CASSQGARDNEQFF	TGTGCCAGCTCACAGGGGGCGCGGGACAATGAGCAGTTCTTC
TRBD1	TRBV27	TRBJ2-1	CASSADRVTYNEQFF	TGTGCCAGCAGTGCGGACAGGGTTACCTACAATGAGCAGTTCTTC
-	TRBV19	TRBJ2-3	CASSKAGVTQYF	TGTGCCAGTAGTAAGGCAGGGGTAACGCAGTATTTT